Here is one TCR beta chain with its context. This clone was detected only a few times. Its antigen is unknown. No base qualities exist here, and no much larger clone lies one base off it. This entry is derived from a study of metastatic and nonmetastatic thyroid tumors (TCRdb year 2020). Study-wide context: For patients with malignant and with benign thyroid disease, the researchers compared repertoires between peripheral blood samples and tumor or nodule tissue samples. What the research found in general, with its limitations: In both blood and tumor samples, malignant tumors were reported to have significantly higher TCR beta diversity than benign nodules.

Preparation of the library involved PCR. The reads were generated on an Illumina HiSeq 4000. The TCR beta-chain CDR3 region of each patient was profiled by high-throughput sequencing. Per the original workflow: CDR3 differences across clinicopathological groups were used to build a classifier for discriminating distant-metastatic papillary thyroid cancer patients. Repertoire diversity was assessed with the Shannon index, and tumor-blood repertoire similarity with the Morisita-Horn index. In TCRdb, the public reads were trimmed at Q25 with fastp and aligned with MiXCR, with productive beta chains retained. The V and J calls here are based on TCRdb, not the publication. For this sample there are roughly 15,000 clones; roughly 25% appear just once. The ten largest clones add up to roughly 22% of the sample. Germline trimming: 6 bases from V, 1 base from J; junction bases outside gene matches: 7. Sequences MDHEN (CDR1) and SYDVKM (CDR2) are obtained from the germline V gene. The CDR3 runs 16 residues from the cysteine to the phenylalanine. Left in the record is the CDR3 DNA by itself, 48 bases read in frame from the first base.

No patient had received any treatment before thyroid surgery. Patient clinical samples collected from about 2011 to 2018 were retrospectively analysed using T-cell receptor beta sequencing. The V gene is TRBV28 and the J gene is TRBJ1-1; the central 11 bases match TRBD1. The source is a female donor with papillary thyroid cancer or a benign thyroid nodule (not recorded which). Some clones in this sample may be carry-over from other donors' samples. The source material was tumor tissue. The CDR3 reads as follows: CASSLGGTGGNTEAFF. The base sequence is TGTGCCAGCAGCCTCGGGGGGACAGGGGGGAACACTGAAGCTTTCTTT.